This T cell receptor beta chain was sequenced for a study of T-cell memory formation after mild COVID-19. On the study more broadly: TCR clusters were mostly donor specific. Broader study findings: Day 37-peaking second-wave clones had unconfirmed SARS-CoV-2 specificity. The CD4+ clones that contracted clustered mainly within CM and EM, and the CD8+ clones concentrated in EMRA. The finding that pre-infection memory included some responding clones suggested that cross-reactive memory joined.

TCRdb reprocessed the 5' RACE reads with MiXCR, giving one entry per CDR3 protein. The repertoire holds fewer than 600,000 distinct CDR3 sequences, with approximately 21% as singletons. Concerning this clonotype itself: The antigen remains undetermined.

This CDR3 region has 14 residues. V was cut by 3 bases and J by 1 base, with 9 bases left in between. Germline V gene lookup returns CDR1 SGHVS and CDR2 FNYEAQ. Sequenced input: PBMCs or a T cell subset sorted from them (not recorded which). The gene calls are TRBV7-6 and TRBJ2-5; tentatively, D is TRBD1 (5 bases). The TCR originated in an adult woman who had mild COVID-19 (a few samples of this study predate the infection). Cell type and time point are not known. Written as DNA, the CDR3 is TGTGCCAGCAGCTTGGACAACATCCAAGAGACCCAGTACTTC. Protein: CASSLDNIQETQYF.